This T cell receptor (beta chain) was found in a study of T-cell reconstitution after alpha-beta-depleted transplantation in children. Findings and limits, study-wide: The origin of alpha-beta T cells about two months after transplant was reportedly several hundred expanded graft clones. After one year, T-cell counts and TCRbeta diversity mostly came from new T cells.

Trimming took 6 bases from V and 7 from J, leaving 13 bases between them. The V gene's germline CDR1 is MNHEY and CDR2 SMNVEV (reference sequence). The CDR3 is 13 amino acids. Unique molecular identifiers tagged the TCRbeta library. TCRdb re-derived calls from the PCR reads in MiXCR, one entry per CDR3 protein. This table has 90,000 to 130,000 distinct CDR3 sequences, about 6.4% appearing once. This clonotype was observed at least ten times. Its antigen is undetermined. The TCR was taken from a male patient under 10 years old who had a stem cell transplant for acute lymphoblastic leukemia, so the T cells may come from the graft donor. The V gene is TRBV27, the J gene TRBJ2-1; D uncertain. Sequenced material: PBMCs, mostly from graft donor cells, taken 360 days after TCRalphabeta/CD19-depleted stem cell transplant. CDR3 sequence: CASRPGLGNEQFF. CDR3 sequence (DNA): TGTGCCAGCAGGCCGGGCTTAGGGAATGAGCAGTTCTTC.